Included here is one T cell receptor (beta chain) sequence, with context. What antigen it recognizes has not been identified. Per-base qualities were not stored, and no clone one base away is much larger. The library was generated by the immunoSEQ multiplex PCR assay. RNA was extracted from all samples and reverse transcribed into cDNA as template for TCR sequencing. SuperScript III was used to make first-strand cDNA, primed with a 2:1 mix of oligo-dT and random hexamers. Amplification bias was assessed with a synthetic immune receptor repertoire, and residual bias was removed computationally. As for the original processing: Raw reads were preprocessed for error removal, and CDR3 was defined according to IMGT conventions as running from the conserved cysteine to phenylalanine. Clonality was computed as 1 minus the Shannon entropy, with the entropy normalized by log2 of the number of productive unique TCRs. Whether scalp clones were CD4 or CD8 was inferred by matching scalp TCRbeta sequences against CD4 and CD8 repertoires sorted from blood. The clones in this table, taken by TCRdb from immuneACCESS, are in-frame only. Not every clone is retained; where verified, under half of the shortfall comes from an unresolved V gene, and the cause of the rest is unknown. V, J and clone size were drawn from that table, and D and trimming were deduced from the DNA. Present in this sample are more than 200,000 clones, 67% of which were seen just once. The top ten clonotypes cover 0.95% to 1.5% of the sample.

The data derive from a study of CD8+ T cells in alopecia areata (dated by TCRdb to between 2018 and 2020). About the full investigation: Treated patients were enrolled in an open-label pilot trial of oral tofacitinib at 5 to 10 mg twice daily for moderate-to-severe alopecia areata. Tofacitinib was given for 6 to 18 months, followed by 6 months of follow-up off drug to assess delayed response and recurrence. The study used high-throughput TCRbeta sequencing to examine T cell clonal expansion in alopecia areata, in both the C3H/HeJ mouse model and human patients. On the human side, TCRbeta sequencing was run on scalp tissue and on sorted CD4+ and CD8+ peripheral blood T cells from healthy controls and from alopecia areata patients with either patchy or totalis/universalis disease. Patients on tofacitinib were biopsied at baseline and after 4 and 24 weeks of treatment, and several of the patients also had a later scalp biopsy. Scalp clonality was compared among normal scalp (n=4), patchy alopecia areata scalp (n=8), and alopecia totalis/universalis scalp (n=8). RNA was extracted with the PAXgene miRNA kit for fixed scalp, the miRNeasy kit for PBMCs, and the RNeasy kit for mouse skin. TCRbeta CDR3 regions were amplified by immunoSEQ multiplex PCR with 35 Vbeta forward and 13 Jbeta reverse primers.

The CDR3 numbers 15 residues from cysteine through phenylalanine. Only the CDR3 DNA is retained, 45 bases long and in frame from the first base. At the junction V is shortened by 2 bases and J by 5 bases; bases outside the gene matches: 11. CDR1 and CDR2, looked up from the germline V gene (reference sequence), are GTSNPN and SVGIG. Broad study findings and their caveats: TCR sequences shared between patients were less clear than in mice, possibly partly because of HLA diversity in the patient population. Compared with normal scalp, lesional scalp had higher clonality and more expanded CD8+ clones, particularly in alopecia totalis/universalis, a pattern that suggests antigenic drive. Unlike mouse skin, which is dominated by gammadelta T cells, normal human skin has resident alphabeta T cells that are also sequenced, and this complicates analysis of the scalp TCR repertoire.

This specimen's time point label, per the study, means: baseline before oral tofacitinib. Lesional scalp punch biopsies and peripheral blood were collected from alopecia areata patients. PBMCs were isolated by density centrifugation and stained for CD3, CD4 and CD8, and CD4+ and CD8+ T cells were sorted on a FACSAria. This receptor was obtained from a human donor with alopecia areata. The chain joins TRBV30 to TRBJ2-5, with 7 junctional bases fitting TRBD1. The input for sequencing was CD4+ T cells sorted from blood, taken at week 0. The DNA reads as follows: TGTGCCTGGAGTATCACGACAGGGTTGTCGGAGACCCAGTACTTC. Translated, it reads CAWSITTGLSETQYF.